What follows are 11 T cell receptor beta chains derived from one specimen sequenced in a study of blood T cell repertoires in COVID-19. Only in-frame clones appear in the TCRdb table, and some are missing; sequencing was by immunoSEQ multiplex PCR. The table records some 150,000 clones, about 80% of them present only once. The specimen was peripheral blood. The receptors come from a woman of 80 years or more with acute or convalescent COVID-19.

The chain has TRBV3-1 (or the pseudogene TRBV3-2) and TRBJ1-3, with a tentative D call TRBD1 (5 bases). Trimming stripped 4 bases from V and 0 bases from J, with 10 bases between. Germline CDR1 LGHDT, CDR2 YNNKEL (reference sequence). The CDR3 is 15 residues long. The chain's CDR3 is CASSPRQFSGNTIYF. The CDR3 DNA follows: TGTGCCAGCAGCCCGCGACAGTTCTCTGGAAACACCATATATTTT.

The rearrangement joins TRBV7-9 to TRBJ1-6, with D possibly being TRBD1 (6 bases). Trimming stripped 2 bases from V and 8 bases from J, with 10 bases between. This CDR3 is built from 14 residues. In germline, CDR1 is SEHNR, CDR2 FQNEAQ (reference sequence). Here the CDR3 reads CASSLTSGDSPLHF. CDR3 sequence (DNA): TGTGCCAGCAGCTTAACCTCAGGGGATTCACCCCTCCACTTT.

Here the CDR3 DNA reads TGTGCCAGCAGTTTCCGGACAGGGGGAAGAAGCGAGCAGTACTTC. Translation: CASSFRTGGRSEQYF. The chain recombines TRBV6-5 with TRBJ2-7; 10 nucleotides agree with TRBD1. With V trimmed by 4 bases and J by 6 bases, 9 bases remained unmatched. CDR1 is MNHEY, CDR2 SVGAGI, per germline. This CDR3 comprises 15 residues.

This chain uses TRBV6-5 with TRBJ1-1; TRBD1 agrees at 10 bases. Germline CDR1 is MNHEY and CDR2 is SVGAGI. V trimming: 4 bases; J trimming: 7 bases; junction bases outside the gene matches: 6. This CDR3 is 14 amino acids long. This CDR3 reads CASSSGQGTSEAFF. The CDR3 DNA follows: TGTGCCAGCAGTTCGGGACAGGGGACGAGTGAAGCTTTCTTT.

This rearrangement joins TRBV5-6 to TRBJ1-2; 8 bases agree with TRBD1. The ends lost 4 bases at V and 4 bases at J; junction bases unmatched: 9. This CDR3 is 15 amino acids long. In germline, CDR1 is SGHDT, CDR2 YYEEEE. In DNA, the CDR3 is TGTGCCAGCAGCCTCTACCGGGACAGGACCTATGGCTACACCTTC. This sequence encodes CASSLYRDRTYGYTF. The complete variable domain, with remaining parts taken from reference TRBV5-6 and TRBJ1-2, reads DAGVTQSPTHLIKTRGQQVTLRCSPKSGHDTVSWYQQALGQGPQFIFQYYEEEERQRGNFPDRFSGHQFPNYSSELNVNALLLGDSALYLCASSLYRDRTYGYTFGSGTRLTVV.

This clone occurred once. The chain combines TRBV7-9 with TRBJ1-2; D perhaps matches TRBD1 (5 bases). V lost 5 bases and J 6 bases, leaving 16 bases between the germline ends. The CDR3 spans 14 residues. Germline V gene lookup returns CDR1 SEHNR and CDR2 FQNEAQ (reference sequence). In DNA form, the CDR3 reads TGTGCCAGCAGCCCGCGGGGGGGGTTAAATGGCTACACCTTC. It codes for CASSPRGGLNGYTF.

V is TRBV11-2 and J is TRBJ2-1; D is possibly TRBD1 (5 bases). CDR1 and CDR2 (germline): SGHAT, FQNNGV. V lost 2 bases and J 0 bases, leaving 11 bases between the germline ends. The CDR3 consists of 16 residues. This chain's CDR3 is CASSLMGQGSYNEQFF. CDR3 coding DNA: TGTGCCAGCAGCTTAATGGGGCAGGGCTCCTACAATGAGCAGTTCTTC.

This clone was seen a single time. The V and J genes are TRBV14 and TRBJ1-2; possible D gene TRBD1, 6 bases. The CDR3 has 15 residues. Looked up from germline, CDR1 is SGHDN and CDR2 is FVKESK. V dropped 1 base and J dropped 6 bases, with 15 bases sitting between them. The CDR3 spells CASSQAGRAGDGYTF. The CDR3 DNA is TGTGCCAGCAGCCAAGCAGGCAGGGCAGGGGATGGCTACACCTTC. Combining the CDR3 with reference TRBV14 and TRBJ1-2 gives the whole variable domain EAGVTQFPSHSVIEKGQTVTLRCDPISGHDNLYWYRRVMGKEIKFLLHFVKESKQDESGMPNNRFLAERTGGTYSTLKVQPAELEDSGVYFCASSQAGRAGDGYTFGSGTRLTVV.

The chain couples TRBV19 to TRBJ1-3; no firm D call. Trimming pared 5 bases from V and 2 bases from J, leaving 7 bases between. This CDR3 contains 13 residues. Germline CDR1 LNHDA, CDR2 SQIVND (reference sequence). The CDR3 DNA follows: TGTGCCAGTAGTTTGACTACTGGAAACACCATATATTTT. Residues: CASSLTTGNTIYF.

The CDR3 DNA sequence: TGTGCCAGCTCAATCCAGGGATCTAGTCAGCCCCAGCATTTT. Amino acids: CASSIQGSSQPQHF. This chain joins TRBV18 and TRBJ1-5, with D perhaps matching TRBD1 (5 bases). Per the germline V gene, CDR1 is KGHSH and CDR2 is LQKENI. The CDR3 consists of 14 residues. V lost 5 bases, J lost 6 bases, and 14 bases lay in between.

The chain employs TRBV6-2 or TRBV6-3 and TRBJ2-3; no clear D gene. The germline V and J ends were trimmed by 2 bases and 5 bases, with 20 bases remaining between them. Per germline, CDR1 MNHEY and CDR2 SVGEGT. The CDR3 sequence is 17 residues long. The CDR3 DNA sequence: TGTGCCAGCAGTTACGGTGCGTCGTCAGGTCTCGAAGATACGCAGTATTTT. Protein sequence: CASSYGASSGLEDTQYF.